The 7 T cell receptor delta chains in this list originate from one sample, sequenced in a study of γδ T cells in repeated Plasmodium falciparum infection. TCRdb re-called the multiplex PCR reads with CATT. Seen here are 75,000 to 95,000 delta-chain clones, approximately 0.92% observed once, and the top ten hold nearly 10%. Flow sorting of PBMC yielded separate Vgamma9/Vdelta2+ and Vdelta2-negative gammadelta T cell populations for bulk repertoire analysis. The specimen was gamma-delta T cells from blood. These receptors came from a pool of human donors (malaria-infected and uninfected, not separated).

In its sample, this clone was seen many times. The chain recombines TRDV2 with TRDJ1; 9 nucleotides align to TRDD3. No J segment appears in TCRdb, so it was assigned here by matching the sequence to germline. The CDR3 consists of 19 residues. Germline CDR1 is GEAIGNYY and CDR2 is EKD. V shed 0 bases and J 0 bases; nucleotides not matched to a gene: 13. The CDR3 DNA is TGTGCCTGTGACACCCTCACACCCGTACTGGGGGAATACACCGATAAACTCATCTTT. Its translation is CACDTLTPVLGEYTDKLIF.

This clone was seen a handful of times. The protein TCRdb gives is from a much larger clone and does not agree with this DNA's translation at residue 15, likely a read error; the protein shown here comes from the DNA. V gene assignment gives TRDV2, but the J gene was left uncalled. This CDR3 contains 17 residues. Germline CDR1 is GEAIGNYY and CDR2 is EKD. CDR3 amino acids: CACDNAPSSWDTRQVFF. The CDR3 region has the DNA TGTGCCTGTGACAACGCGCCCAGCTCCTGGGACACCCGACAGGTGTTTTTC.

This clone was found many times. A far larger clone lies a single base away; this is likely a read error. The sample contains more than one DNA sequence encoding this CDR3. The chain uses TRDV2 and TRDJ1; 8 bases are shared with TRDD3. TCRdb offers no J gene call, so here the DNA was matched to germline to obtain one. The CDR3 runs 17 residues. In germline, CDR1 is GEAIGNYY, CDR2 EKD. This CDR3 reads CACDTLARGDNTDKLIF. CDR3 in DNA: TGCGCCTGTGACACCCTAGCCCGGGGGGATAACACCGATAAACTCATCTTT.

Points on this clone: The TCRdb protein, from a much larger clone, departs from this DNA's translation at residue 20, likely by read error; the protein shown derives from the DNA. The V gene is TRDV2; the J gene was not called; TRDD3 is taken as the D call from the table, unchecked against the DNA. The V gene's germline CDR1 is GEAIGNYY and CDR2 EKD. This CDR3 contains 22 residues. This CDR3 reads CACDREFGGGYPSSWDTRQVFF. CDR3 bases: TGTGCCTGTGACAGAGAGTTTGGTGGGGGATACCCAAGCTCCTGGGACACCCGACAGGTGTTTTTC.

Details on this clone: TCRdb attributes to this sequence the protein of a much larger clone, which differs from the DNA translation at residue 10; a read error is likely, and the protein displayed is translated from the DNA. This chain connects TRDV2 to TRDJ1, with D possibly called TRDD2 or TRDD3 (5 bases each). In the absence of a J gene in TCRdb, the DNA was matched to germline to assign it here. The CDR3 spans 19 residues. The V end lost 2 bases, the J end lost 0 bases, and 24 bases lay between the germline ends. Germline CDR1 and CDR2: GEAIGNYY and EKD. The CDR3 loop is CACDILTSVQGADTDKLIF. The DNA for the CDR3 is TGTGCCTGTGACATCCTCACTTCCGTACAGGGGGCCGACACCGATAAACTCATCTTT.

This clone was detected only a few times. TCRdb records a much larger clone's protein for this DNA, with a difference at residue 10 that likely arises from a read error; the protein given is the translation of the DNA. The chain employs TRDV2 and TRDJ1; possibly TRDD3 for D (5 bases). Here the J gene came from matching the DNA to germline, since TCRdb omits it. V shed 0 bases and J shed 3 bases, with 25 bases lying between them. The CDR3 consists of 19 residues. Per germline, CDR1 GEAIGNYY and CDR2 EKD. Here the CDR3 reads CACDTVVMGNTRLADKLIF. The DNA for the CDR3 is TGTGCCTGTGACACCGTGGTTATGGGGAATACGCGCCTGGCCGATAAACTCATCTTT.

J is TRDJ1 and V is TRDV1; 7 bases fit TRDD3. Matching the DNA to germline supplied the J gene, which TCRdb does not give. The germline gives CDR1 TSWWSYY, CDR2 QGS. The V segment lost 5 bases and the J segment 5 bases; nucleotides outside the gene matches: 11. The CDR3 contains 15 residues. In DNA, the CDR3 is TGTGCTCTTGGGTCCTGTAAGTGGGGGACTGATAAACTCATCTTT. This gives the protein CALGSCKWGTDKLIF.